The entry that follows covers one T cell receptor beta chain sequence. Its antigen remains unidentified. The sample originates from a study of early T cells in non-severe SARS-CoV-2 infection. Whole-study context: Unsorted whole blood bulk RNA was sequenced, with unpaired chains.

Researchers tagged individual cDNA molecules with unique molecular identifiers. TCRdb itself ran the 5' RACE reads through MiXCR, one entry per CDR3 protein. The sample yields approximately 97,000 distinct CDR3 sequences, about 10% seen once. The CDR3 contains 17 residues. Germline CDR1 SGHKS, CDR2 YYEKEE (reference sequence). The V gene lost 4 bases and the J gene lost 5 bases, with 24 bases spanning the gap. Study findings and constraints: Database matching using VDJdb favored anti-spike CD8 responses, with private and CD4 specificities left missing.

The source was whole blood, collected at baseline. The origin of this receptor is an adult who was a healthcare worker with PCR-confirmed SARS-CoV-2 infection or an uninfected control (not recorded which). The J gene is TRBJ1-2, the V gene TRBV5-5; D is ambiguous. The CDR3 here is CASSQRPGAAVSYGYTF. The CDR3 DNA is TGTGCCAGCAGCCAAAGGCCGGGAGCCGCAGTGTCGTATGGCTACACCTTC.